What follows describes a single TCR beta chain. The antigen is undetermined. The junction departs from germline at one end; a sequencing error may be responsible. The table came from immunoSEQ multiplex PCR; TCRdb's copy has only in-frame clones and leaves some out. The sample consists of around 510,000 clones, roughly 95% of them appearing once. The data were obtained in a study of shared clonotypes between healthy human individuals. Study findings and constraints: Estimated clonotype richness was generally higher in naive than memory subsets.

Germline loops: CDR1 SGHAT, CDR2 FQNNGV. CDR3 size: 9 residues. The sequenced material came from naive CD4+ T cells sorted from blood. Subset of the sample: CD45RA+ positively selected. This receptor was taken from a woman in her 30s in good health. The chain couples TRBV11-2 to TRBJ2-7; D assignment may be TRBD1 or TRBD2 (5 bases each). The CDR3 loop is CASSPRGPF. The CDR3 DNA reads TGTGCCAGCAGCCCCCGGGGCCCCTTC.